This T cell receptor beta chain was recorded in a study of control samples from healthy donors and cancer patients (dated by TCRdb to 2018 to 2021). A distance of 9 bases separates the germline ends of V and J, which lose 3 bases and 4 bases respectively. The CDR3 runs 13 residues from the cysteine to the phenylalanine. Only the CDR3 DNA is retained, 39 bases long and in frame from the first base. CDR1 and CDR2, looked up from the germline V gene (reference sequence), are SEHNR and FQNEAQ. In the case of this clone: Its antigen specificity is not known. No base-level quality is on record; no much larger clone is a single base apart.

Receptor libraries were prepared by the immunoSEQ multiplex PCR assay. In TCRdb, the immuneACCESS table is reduced to in-frame sequences with V and J assigned. These tables do not hold every clone; where another copy was compared, an unresolved V gene accounts for under half, and the others remain unexplained. Across this sample there are approximately 46,000 clones, with about 90% seen only once. The top ten clonotypes cover about 10% of the sample. Sequencing used PBMCs. The chain employs TRBV7-9 and TRBJ1-1, with no D gene named confidently. This receptor was taken from a woman aged 60 to 75 with lung cancer. The sequence in DNA is TGTGCCAGCAGCTTCTTGCTGGGCACTGAAGCTTTCTTT. It translates to CASSFLLGTEAFF.